A selection of T cell receptor beta chains follows, all from one sample in a study of T cells in Graves' hyperthyroidism and ophthalmopathy. TCRdb fed the multiplex PCR reads into MiXCR, producing one record per CDR3 protein. The data contain 600,000 or so distinct CDR3 sequences, approximately 15% of them singletons. The material sequenced was blood. The origin of the receptors is a woman aged 50 to 60 with Graves' ophthalmopathy. The CDR3 runs from the conserved cysteine through the conserved F or W. The order of the fields is clone size, D gene, V gene, J gene, CDR3 DNA, CDR3 protein. A D gene is named only where the DNA matches it firmly. Not all rows give a size; the values are once, few, many and, for expanded clones, a class.

many	-	TRBV5-1	TRBJ2-1	TGCGCCAGCAGCTTTCGGGGTGTGTATGAGCAGTTCTTC	CASSFRGVYEQFF
few	-	TRBV15	TRBJ2-6	TGTGCCACCAGCAGAGATGTTGACTCTGGGGCCAACGTCCTGACTTTC	CATSRDVDSGANVLTF
-	TRBD2	TRBV12-3/TRBV12-4	TRBJ2-2	TGTGCCAGCAGCGAGACTAGCGGGAGTAGAAGGGAGCTGTTTTTT	CASSETSGSRRELFF
-	-	TRBV6-1	TRBJ2-2	TGTGCCAGCAGTACAGACCCGAGCACCGGGGAGCTGTTTTTT	CASSTDPSTGELFF
-	TRBD2	TRBV19	TRBJ2-3	TGTGCCAGTAGTATCCGAGCGGGAGGGCCAGTAGATACGCAGTATTTT	CASSIRAGGPVDTQYF
few	TRBD1	TRBV7-9	TRBJ2-1	TGTGCCAGCAGCCCAGGGGGGACAGGGATTTACAATGAGCAGTTCTTC	CASSPGGTGIYNEQFF
many	TRBD2	TRBV20-1	TRBJ2-5	TGCAGTGCTAGAGAGGGGGTAGCGGGACTCCAAGAGACCCAGTACTTC	CSAREGVAGLQETQYF
-	-	TRBV6-1	TRBJ1-1	TGTGCCAGCAGTGAATTAAGGATGAACACTGAAGCTTTCTTT	CASSELRMNTEAFF
few	TRBD1	TRBV4-1	TRBJ2-1	TGCGCCAGCAGCCAAGATCCAGGGGGTTTGAATGAGCAGTTCTTC	CASSQDPGGLNEQFF
many	TRBD1	TRBV7-2	TRBJ2-7	TGTGCCAGCAGCTTGGGGACAGGGACATCGGGGGAGCAGTACTTC	CASSLGTGTSGEQYF
many	-	TRBV6-2/TRBV6-3	TRBJ2-7	TGTGCCAGCAGTTACTCGCTGGAATTGTACGAGCAGTACTTC	CASSYSLELYEQYF
-	-	TRBV28	TRBJ2-1	TGTGCCAGCAGTCCCCCATATGGGGGGACCTACAATGAGCAGTTCTTC	CASSPPYGGTYNEQFF
once	-	TRBV27	TRBJ2-4	TGTGTCAGCAGCCGATCGATAGCCAAAAACATTCAGTACTTC	CVSSRSIAKNIQYF
many	TRBD2	TRBV2	TRBJ2-1	TGTGCCAGCGCTAGCACTACTAGCGGGAGCGGTGAGCAGTTCTTC	CASASTTSGSGEQFF
few	-	TRBV6-1	TRBJ1-6	TGTGCCAGCGGCAGAAATTCACCCCTCCACTTT	CASGRNSPLHF
many	TRBD2	TRBV5-8	TRBJ2-7	TGTGCCAGCAGCTTGGTTAGCGGGAGGGCGAGGAACGAGCAGTACTTC	CASSLVSGRARNEQYF
many	-	TRBV20-1	TRBJ2-1	TGCAGTGCTAGACTAGCAGGTGGTAACACTCGGGAGCAGTTCTTC	CSARLAGGNTREQFF
-	-	TRBV19	TRBJ2-2	TGTGCCAGTAGTATAGGGGGCCAGAGGATCGGGGAGCTGTTTTTT	CASSIGGQRIGELFF
-	-	TRBV19	TRBJ1-3	TGTGCCAGTAGTATCTCGCACTCTGGAAACACCATATATTTT	CASSISHSGNTIYF
many	TRBD2	TRBV7-2	TRBJ2-1	TGTGCCAGCAGCTTAGCGGTGGCGGGAGGTCCCTTCGATGAGCAGTTCTTC	CASSLAVAGGPFDEQFF
-	TRBD2	TRBV19	TRBJ2-7	TGTGCCAGTAACCTAGCGGGAGTCAACGAGCAGTACTTC	CASNLAGVNEQYF
-	TRBD1	TRBV10-3	TRBJ1-5	TGTGCCATCAGTGAGTTGAGACAGGGGCCAGAAATTAGCAATCAGCCCCAGCATTTT	CAISELRQGPEISNQPQHF
many	TRBD1	TRBV12-3/TRBV12-4	TRBJ2-7	TGTGCCAGCAGCAATACCGGGACAGACTTCTACGAGCAGTACTTC	CASSNTGTDFYEQYF
few	-	TRBV20-1	TRBJ2-7	TGCAGTGCTAGAGTGGCGCTTGAAGACTACTTCGAGCAGTACTTC	CSARVALEDYFEQYF
-	-	TRBV19	TRBJ1-1	TGTGCCAGTAGTCCGTCTCGGACTATGAACACTGAAGCTTTCTTT	CASSPSRTMNTEAFF
many	-	TRBV5-8	TRBJ2-7	TGTGCCAGCAGCGTCCGGGACCGAATCTACGAGCAGTACTTC	CASSVRDRIYEQYF
-	TRBD2	TRBV29-1	TRBJ2-7	TGCAGCGTTGAAGGCCTGGGAGGGGCGGGCTCCTACGAGCAGTACTTC	CSVEGLGGAGSYEQYF
many	-	TRBV6-1	TRBJ2-7	TGTGCCAGCAGCCGATTCACAGGGAACGAGCAGTACTTC	CASSRFTGNEQYF
many	TRBD1	TRBV6-1	TRBJ2-7	TGTGCCAGCAGTAGGGGACAGCTCTCCTACGAGCAGTACTTC	CASSRGQLSYEQYF
few	TRBD1	TRBV27	TRBJ2-2	TGTGCCAGCAGTTTAATGTGGCAGGGGGCGATGGAGCTGTTTTTT	CASSLMWQGAMELFF
many	TRBD2	TRBV7-9	TRBJ2-1	TGTGCCAGCAGCTTAGGGACTAGCGGGAGTGGGAAGTTCTTC	CASSLGTSGSGKFF
many	-	TRBV7-2	TRBJ2-6	TGTGCCAGCAGCCCACTTGCTGGTGCAGGGGCCAACGTCCTGACTTTC	CASSPLAGAGANVLTF
many	TRBD2	TRBV20-1	TRBJ2-7	TGCAGTGCGGCCGGGACTAGCGGGAGGGCTTTCTACGAGCAGTACTTC	CSAAGTSGRAFYEQYF
many	-	TRBV20-1	TRBJ2-1	TGCAGTGCTAGGCCAGGGTACGAGCAGTTCTTC	CSARPGYEQFF
-	-	TRBV5-1	TRBJ1-4	TGCGCCAGCAGCTTGGAACTTAATGAAAAACTGTTTTTT	CASSLELNEKLFF
many	TRBD1	TRBV29-1	TRBJ1-2	TGCAGCGTTGAGGAACAGGGGGAACTCGGCTACACCTTC	CSVEEQGELGYTF
-	-	TRBV5-1	TRBJ1-2	TGTGCCAGCAGCTCGGACATAGGGTATGGCTACACCTTC	CASSSDIGYGYTF
many	-	TRBV30	TRBJ2-7	TGTGCCTGGGGACAGCTTCTACGAGGGCAGTACTTC	CAWGQLLRGQYF
many	-	TRBV5-1	TRBJ1-4	TGCGCCAGCAGCTTAGGACAGAGAAATGAAAAACTGTTTTTT	CASSLGQRNEKLFF
few	TRBD1	TRBV27	TRBJ2-2	TGTGCCAGCAGACCGGGACAGGGGTTCACCGGGGAGCTGTTTTTT	CASRPGQGFTGELFF
-	TRBD1	TRBV5-1	TRBJ1-3	TGCGCCAGCAGCGCGGGACAGAGATCTGGAAACACCATATATTTT	CASSAGQRSGNTIYF
many	-	TRBV7-8	TRBJ2-3	TGTGCCAGCAGCTTATGGCCAAGGGTCGGAGGGGTTGATACGCAGTATTTT	CASSLWPRVGGVDTQYF
few	-	TRBV7-2	TRBJ2-3	TGTGCCAGCAGCCTGAGCAGGATTAGCACAGATACGCAGTATTTT	CASSLSRISTDTQYF
many	TRBD1	TRBV6-1	TRBJ1-5	TGTGCCAGCAGTGAAGATTTGGGACAGATGGACAATCAGCCCCAGCATTTT	CASSEDLGQMDNQPQHF
-	-	TRBV10-2	TRBJ2-1	TGCGCCAGCAGTGAGTTGGGGCAGGACTACAATGAGCAGTTCTTC	CASSELGQDYNEQFF
many	TRBD1	TRBV2	TRBJ1-4	TGTGCCAGCAAAGGGGGCGGCGGACCAACTAATGAAAAACTGTTTTTT	CASKGGGGPTNEKLFF
-	TRBD1	TRBV6-2/TRBV6-3	TRBJ1-5	TGTGCCAGCAGCCCGAGGACAGGGGGCGATCACCAGCCCCAGCATTTT	CASSPRTGGDHQPQHF
many	-	TRBV28	TRBJ2-5	TGTGCCAGCAGTTCGTACAGGGTCCAAGAGACCCAGTACTTC	CASSSYRVQETQYF
many	-	TRBV28	TRBJ2-1	TGTGCCAGCAGTATACAGCCTTACAATGAGCAGTTCTTC	CASSIQPYNEQFF
many	-	TRBV20-1	TRBJ2-1	TGCAGTGCTAGAGTCCGGATCAATGAGCAGTTCTTC	CSARVRINEQFF
many	-	TRBV10-1	TRBJ2-7	TGCGCCTCGGGGGCGGGTGCGGTTTCGGCTTGGTACGAGCAGTACTTC	CASGAGAVSAWYEQYF
many	TRBD2	TRBV28	TRBJ2-7	TGTGCCAGCAGTTCATCCGGGACTAGATTATCCTACGAGCAGTACTTC	CASSSSGTRLSYEQYF
many	-	TRBV11-3	TRBJ2-7	TGTGCCAGCAAGGACTATTACGAGCAGTACTTC	CASKDYYEQYF
many	TRBD2	TRBV6-2/TRBV6-3	TRBJ2-7	TGTGCCAGCAGTTACTCAGGGACTAGCGACGAGCAGTACTTC	CASSYSGTSDEQYF
many	TRBD1	TRBV6-2/TRBV6-3	TRBJ1-1	TGTGCCAGCAGTTACTCCCAGGGGGCGAGTGGTGAAGCTTTCTTT	CASSYSQGASGEAFF
few	-	TRBV6-5	TRBJ2-1	TGTGCCAGCAGTTACAGGGGAAATGAGCAGTTCTTC	CASSYRGNEQFF